This TCR beta chain was retrieved from a study of OX40 agonist ivuxolimab in advanced cancers. Study-level information: Ivuxolimab is a fully human IgG2 antibody that activates OX40 (CD134). A partial response was reached by three patients: one with hepatocellular carcinoma and two with cutaneous melanoma. Dose-escalation patients' cancers were hepatocellular carcinoma, melanoma, renal cell or head and neck cancer. Regarding the study as a whole: Among the nonresponders, some also had low normalized T-cell clonal expansion.

The method was immunoSEQ multiplex PCR; TCRdb's version includes in-frame clones alone and lacks a portion of them. Of tens of thousands of clones in the sample, 60% to 80% are singletons; the top ten hold around 2%. About this clone: Its matching antigen is unknown.

The CDR3 covers 13 residues. The germline CDR1 and CDR2 sequences are SEHNR and FQNEAQ (reference sequence). The V end was cut by 8 bases, the J end by 4 bases, with 14 bases between. Sequenced here: CD4+ or CD8+ T cells sorted from blood, sampled in a trial of the OX40 agonist ivuxolimab. The chain uses TRBV7-9 and TRBJ1-1; no clear D gene. This sequence was found in an adult with an advanced solid tumor such as melanoma, head and neck, liver or kidney cancer. The DNA of the CDR3 is TGTGCCAGCCGGGAAGGGTGGGGCACTGAAGCTTTCTTT. Translation gives CASREGWGTEAFF.